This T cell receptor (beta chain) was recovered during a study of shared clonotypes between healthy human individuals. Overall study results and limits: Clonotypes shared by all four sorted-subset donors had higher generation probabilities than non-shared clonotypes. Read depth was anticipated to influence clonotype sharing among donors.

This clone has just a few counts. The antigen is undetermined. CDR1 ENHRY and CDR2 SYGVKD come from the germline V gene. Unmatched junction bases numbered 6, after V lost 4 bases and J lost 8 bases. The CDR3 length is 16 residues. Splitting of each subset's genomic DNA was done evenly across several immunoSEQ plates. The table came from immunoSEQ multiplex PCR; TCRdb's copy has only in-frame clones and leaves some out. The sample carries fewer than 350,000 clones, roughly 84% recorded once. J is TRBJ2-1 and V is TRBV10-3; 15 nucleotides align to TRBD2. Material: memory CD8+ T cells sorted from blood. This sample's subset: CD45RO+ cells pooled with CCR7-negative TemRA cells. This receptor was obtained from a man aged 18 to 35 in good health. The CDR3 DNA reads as TGTGCCATCAGTGCAGGACTAGCGGGAGGGGGGGATGAGCAGTTCTTC. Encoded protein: CAISAGLAGGGDEQFF.